This T cell receptor beta chain came from a study of graft-versus-host responses after intestinal transplantation. Study observations and caveats: Clonal ratios of graft-versus-host to host-versus-graft in allografts were high for patients exhibiting graft-donor T cell macrochimerism. Early declines in HvG clones that occurred post-transplant were associated with peak circulating GvH clone levels.

Trimming removed 0 bases from V and 1 base from J, with 9 bases in between. Germline V gene data show CDR1 as SGHRS and CDR2 as YFSETQ. This CDR3 contains 15 residues. In regard to this clone: Its antigen is unidentified.

Repertoires were generated with immunoSEQ multiplex PCR, while TCRdb's copy carries only in-frame clones and drops some. The table records about 97,000 clones, approximately 90% of them present only once. The sample here was PBMCs, taken around 450 days after intestinal transplant. This clonotype was obtained from a human patient who received an intestinal transplant, so some T cells may come from the graft donor. The chain uses TRBV5-1 and TRBJ2-3; no firm D call. The CDR3 loop is CASSLVSYGTDTQYF. The CDR3 DNA sequence: TGCGCCAGCAGCTTGGTCTCATACGGCACAGATACGCAGTATTTT.